The 30 T cell receptor beta chains in this list originate from one sample, sequenced in a study of blood T cell repertoires in COVID-19 (dated by TCRdb to between 2020 and 2021). Libraries were built with the immunoSEQ multiplex PCR assay. Not all clones reach the TCRdb copy of this immuneACCESS table, which keeps in-frame sequences only. Checked studies attribute under half of the gap to unresolved V genes and leave the rest unexplained. Within this sample are over 70,000 clones, with about 86% of them counted one time only. The ten largest clones capture around 28% of the sample. Sequences were obtained from peripheral blood. Source of these receptors: a human donor in a cohort sampled during active COVID-19.

The chain combines TRBV5-4 with TRBJ2-3; TRBD2 aligns across 8 bases. The CDR3 runs 16 residues. V lost 0 bases, J lost 2 bases, and 5 bases stayed unmatched. Germline assignment: CDR1 SGHNT and CDR2 YYREEE (reference sequence). The CDR3 nucleotides are TGTGCCAGCAGCTTGGTCAGCGGGGGCCCCACAGATACGCAGTATTTT. Protein product: CASSLVSGGPTDTQYF.

The CDR3: CASTSGVGTEAFF. CDR3 DNA sequence: TGTGCCAGCACCTCAGGGGTGGGAACTGAAGCTTTCTTT. The J gene is TRBJ1-1, the V gene TRBV9, with TRBD1 as a possible D gene (6 bases). Germline values: CDR1 SGDLS, CDR2 YYNGEE. This CDR3 is 13 amino acids long. The ends were cut back, 6 bases at V and 5 bases at J, with 14 bases in the middle. Complete variable domain (other parts from reference TRBV9 and TRBJ1-1): DSGVTQTPKHLITATGQRVTLRCSPRSGDLSVYWYQQSLDQGLQFLIQYYNGEERAKGNILERFSAQQFPDLHSELNLSSLELGDSALYFCASTSGVGTEAFFGQGTRLTVV.

V and J are TRBV11-2 and TRBJ2-5, with a tentative D call TRBD2 (6 bases). The germline gives CDR1 SGHAT, CDR2 FQNNGV. V was cut by 5 bases and J by 1 base, with 17 bases left in between. This CDR3 is built from 16 residues. CDR3 region: CASSPRAGLLQETQYF. DNA of the CDR3: TGTGCCAGCAGCCCACGGGCGGGGCTTCTCCAAGAGACCCAGTACTTC.

This clone was counted once. The rearrangement links TRBV29-1 to TRBJ2-1, with TRBD1 as a possible D gene (6 bases). The V gene's germline CDR1 is SQVTM and CDR2 ANQGSEA. V was pared by 4 bases and J by 0 bases, with 13 bases between. The CDR3 is 15 residues long. CDR3 DNA: TGCAGCGTTGTTAACGGGACAAGCTCCTACAATGAGCAGTTCTTC. It yields the protein CSVVNGTSSYNEQFF.

The CDR3 DNA sequence: TGTGCCAGCAGCTTATCCGGGATGGACACCGGGGAGCTGTTTTTT. Translation gives CASSLSGMDTGELFF. The J gene is TRBJ2-2, the V gene TRBV11-3; D might be TRBD2 (5 bases). This CDR3 is built from 15 residues. Germline lookup yields CDR1 SGHNT and CDR2 YENEEA. V was trimmed by 2 bases and J by 3 bases, leaving 10 bases between them.

The chain joins TRBV19 to TRBJ1-5, with a weak D call TRBD1 (6 bases). The germline V and J ends were trimmed by 7 bases and 4 bases, with 11 bases remaining between them. This CDR3 comprises 13 residues. The germline V gene encodes CDR1 LNHDA and CDR2 SQIVND (reference sequence). The CDR3 DNA sequence: TGTGCCAGTACCCGACAGGAAAATCAGCCCCAGCATTTT. As protein: CASTRQENQPQHF.

The chain has TRBV28 and TRBJ2-3; D gene unclear. CDR1 is MDHEN and CDR2 is SYDVKM in the germline V gene. This CDR3 region has 14 residues. V was clipped by 6 bases and J by 2 bases, with 12 bases between them. This chain's CDR3 is CASSYGGVTDTQYF. DNA for the CDR3: TGTGCCAGCAGCTACGGCGGCGTCACAGATACGCAGTATTTT.

The genes are TRBV3-1 (or the pseudogene TRBV3-2) and TRBJ2-2; D possibly corresponds to TRBD1 (6 bases). The CDR3 runs 13 residues. Deletions cut 10 bases from V and 0 bases from J, with 9 bases between. The germline V gene encodes CDR1 LGHDT and CDR2 YNNKEL (reference sequence). The CDR3 loop is CAKDSTNTGELFF. Written as DNA, the CDR3 is TGTGCCAAGGACAGCACGAACACCGGGGAGCTGTTTTTT.

CDR3 protein: CASSLDPGQPIQETQYF. The CDR3 DNA sequence: TGTGCCAGCAGCTTAGATCCTGGACAGCCGATCCAAGAGACCCAGTACTTC. The J gene is TRBJ2-5, the V gene TRBV11-2; perhaps TRBD1 as D (6 bases). CDR1 and CDR2 from the germline V gene are SGHAT and FQNNGV. The CDR3 sequence is 17 residues long. V was shortened by 0 bases and J by 1 base, with 15 bases between the two germline ends.

V gene TRBV5-1 combines with J gene TRBJ2-5, with 9 bases aligning to TRBD1. CDR1 is SGHRS and CDR2 is YFSETQ in the germline V gene. Losses at the gene ends were 6 bases for V and 1 base for J; bases not matched to a gene: 1. This CDR3 region has 13 residues. The CDR3 region has the DNA TGCGCCAGCAACAGGGGGCTCCAAGAGACCCAGTACTTC. It translates to CASNRGLQETQYF. Supplemented by reference TRBV5-1 and TRBJ2-5, the full variable domain reads KAGVTQTPRYLIKTRGQQVTLSCSPISGHRSVSWYQQTPGQGLQFLFEYFSETQRNKGNFPGRFSGRQFSNSRSEMNVSTLELGDSALYLCASNRGLQETQYFGPGTRLLVL.

The CDR3 DNA reads as TGTGCCAGCAGCCCGGGGACAGTACAAGAGACCCAGTACTTC. Translated: CASSPGTVQETQYF. The gene calls are TRBV5-4 and TRBJ2-5, with 7 positions matching TRBD1. With 4 bases clipped from V and 2 bases from J, the junction kept 5 bases outside the gene matches. The CDR3 runs 14 residues. Per the germline V gene, CDR1 is SGHNT and CDR2 is YYREEE (reference sequence). Together with reference TRBV5-4 and TRBJ2-5, the CDR3 gives the full variable domain: ETGVTQSPTHLIKTRGQQVTLRCSSQSGHNTVSWYQQALGQGPQFIFQYYREEENGRGNFPPRFSGLQFPNYSSELNVNALELDDSALYLCASSPGTVQETQYFGPGTRLLVL.

This sequence joins TRBV27 and TRBJ1-4, with 7 nucleotides matching TRBD1. The CDR3 totals 15 residues. Germline CDR1 is MNHEY and CDR2 is SMNVEV (reference sequence). Losses at the gene ends were 4 bases for V and 7 bases for J; bases not matched to a gene: 9. In DNA form, the CDR3 reads TGTGCCAGCAGTTCGAGGACAGGCCGATTTGAAAAACTGTTTTTT. The encoded protein is CASSSRTGRFEKLFF. The full variable domain, its missing parts supplied by reference TRBV27 and TRBJ1-4, is EAQVTQNPRYLITVTGKKLTVTCSQNMNHEYMSWYRQDPGLGLRQIYYSMNVEVTDKGDVPEGYKVSRKEKRNFPLILESPSPNQTSLYFCASSSRTGRFEKLFFGSGTQLSVL.

The V gene is TRBV7-8, the J gene TRBJ1-6, with 8 bases fitting TRBD1. Germline values: CDR1 SGHVS, CDR2 FQNEAQ. This CDR3 has 17 amino acids. J was trimmed by 10 bases and V by 0 bases; bases with no gene match: 11. The CDR3: CASSLASPRGHGSPLHF. The CDR3 DNA reads TGTGCCAGCAGCTTAGCGTCCCCCAGGGGGCACGGGTCACCCCTCCACTTT. The full variable domain, in which reference TRBV7-8 and TRBJ1-6 provide the parts outside the CDR3, is GAGVSQSPRYKVAKRGQDVALRCDPISGHVSLFWYQQALGQGPEFLTYFQNEAQLDKSGLPSDRFFAERPEGSVSTLKIQRTQQEDSAVYLCASSLASPRGHGSPLHFGNGTRLTVT.

The chain uses TRBV5-6 and TRBJ2-7; 9 positions agree with TRBD2. This CDR3 is built from 14 residues. Germline V gene lookup returns CDR1 SGHDT and CDR2 YYEEEE. The J segment lost 3 bases and the V segment lost 4 bases, leaving 5 bases of the junction unmatched. CDR3 region: CASSQSGGFYEQYF. The CDR3 nucleotides are TGTGCCAGCAGCCAAAGCGGGGGGTTCTACGAGCAGTACTTC.

The chain links TRBV7-8 to TRBJ1-1, with 7 bases that match TRBD1. The CDR3 sequence is 15 residues long. The germline V gene has CDR1 SGHVS and CDR2 FQNEAQ. The V and J ends lost 5 bases and 1 base, in that order; junction bases with no gene match: 7. The DNA of the CDR3 is TGTGCCAGCAGCCCCTGGACAGGTGGGAACACTGAAGCTTTCTTT. This encodes CASSPWTGGNTEAFF.

The V call is TRBV7-9, the J call TRBJ1-2; the D gene is possibly TRBD1 (5 bases). This CDR3 has 14 amino acids. Trimming removed 5 bases at V and 7 bases at J, with 17 bases between. Germline V lookup: CDR1 SEHNR, CDR2 FQNEAQ (reference sequence). Here the CDR3 DNA reads TGTGCCAGCAGCCCCAGTGGGCGGGGACGTGGCTACACCTTC. Protein: CASSPSGRGRGYTF.

This clone was seen a single time. The V and J genes are TRBV29-1 and TRBJ2-7, with 7 bases matching TRBD2. CDR1 and CDR2 (germline): SQVTM, ANQGSEA. V lost 7 bases, J lost 4 bases, and 10 bases stayed unmatched. This CDR3 region has 13 residues. The CDR3 DNA sequence: TGCAGCGCTTCCTCTAGCGGCGTATACGAGCAGTACTTC. This translates into CSASSSGVYEQYF.

The chain joins TRBV7-9 to TRBJ2-7; TRBD2 aligns across 10 bases. The CDR3 totals 16 residues. V gave up 2 bases and J gave up 3 bases; unmatched junction bases: 7. Germline V CDR1 and CDR2: SEHNR, FQNEAQ (reference sequence). The CDR3 region has the DNA TGTGCCAGCAGCTTATCCCCTAGCGGGGGTCTCTACGAGCAGTACTTC. Its protein is CASSLSPSGGLYEQYF. Based on the CDR3 plus reference TRBV7-9 and TRBJ2-7, the full variable domain is DTGVSQNPRHKITKRGQNVTFRCDPISEHNRLYWYRQTLGQGPEFLTYFQNEAQLEKSRLLSDRFSAERPKGSFSTLEIQRTEQGDSAMYLCASSLSPSGGLYEQYFGPGTRLTVT.

This chain connects TRBV23-1 to TRBJ2-5; TRBD2 aligns across 14 bases. TRBV23-1 is filed as an ORF, its function uncertain. The CDR3 is 17 residues long. The junction had 4 bases not matched to a gene; V was cut back by 2 bases and J by 2 bases. CDR3 sequence (DNA): TGCGCCAGCAGTCAAAGGGGACTAGCGGGGGATCAAGAGACCCAGTACTTC. The encoded protein is CASSQRGLAGDQETQYF.

This chain connects TRBV6-1 to TRBJ1-2; D is undetermined. V dropped 1 base and J dropped 4 bases, with 13 bases sitting between them. CDR1 is MNHNS, CDR2 SASEGT, per germline. The CDR3 spans 15 residues. The CDR3 DNA reads as TGTGCCAGCAGTGAAGTGCCAGGTTTGAGCTATGGCTACACCTTC. Encoded protein: CASSEVPGLSYGYTF.

The genes are TRBV9 and TRBJ2-5, with 7 bases aligning to TRBD2. V shed 3 bases, J shed 2 bases, and the junction held 4 bases outside the gene matches. CDR3 length: 14 residues. Per germline, CDR1 SGDLS and CDR2 YYNGEE. In DNA, the CDR3 is TGTGCCAGCAGCGCGGGGGGTCGACAAGAGACCCAGTACTTC. It specifies CASSAGGRQETQYF.

The DNA for the CDR3 is TGTGCCAGCAGCTTGGGACAGGGGTCTAATGAGCAGTTCTTC. Its translation: CASSLGQGSNEQFF. The chain carries TRBV7-2 and TRBJ2-1; 10 nucleotides align to TRBD1. V gave up 3 bases and J gave up 7 bases; unmatched junction bases: 3. The CDR3 is 14 residues long. Germline loops: CDR1 SGHTA, CDR2 FQGNSA.

The chain employs TRBV27 and TRBJ1-2; 8 nucleotides align to TRBD1. Per the germline V gene, CDR1 is MNHEY and CDR2 is SMNVEV (reference sequence). Unmatched junction bases numbered 2, after V lost 5 bases and J lost 0 bases. This CDR3 region has 14 residues. In nucleotides, the CDR3 is TGTGCCAGCAGTCGACAGGGGACTAACTATGGCTACACCTTC. Its protein product is CASSRQGTNYGYTF.

The CDR3 region has the DNA TGTGCCAGCAGCGAGGGAACCATATATTTT. Its protein is CASSEGTIYF. The chain recombines TRBV7-9 with TRBJ1-3, with unresolved D. Trimming cost V 5 bases and J 10 bases, with 6 bases left between them. CDR1 and CDR2 (germline): SEHNR, FQNEAQ (reference sequence). This CDR3 comprises 10 residues.

The genes are TRBV5-1 and TRBJ1-6, with D possibly TRBD1 on 6 matching bases. This CDR3 comprises 16 residues. V lost 4 bases and J lost 0, with 11 bases in between. Germline CDR1 SGHRS, CDR2 YFSETQ. The CDR3 DNA follows: TGCGCCAGCAGCCCGCAGGGGAGCTCCTATAATTCACCCCTCCACTTT. Protein: CASSPQGSSYNSPLHF.

CDR3 DNA sequence: TGTGCCAGCAGTCCACCCGGAAAAGGGGCCCCCCTAAGGTTCTTC. Translated: CASSPPGKGAPLRFF. The rearrangement joins TRBV6-5 to TRBJ2-1; D is possibly TRBD1 (5 bases). Germline assignment: CDR1 MNHEY and CDR2 SVGAGI. V was trimmed by 5 bases and J by 15 bases, leaving 26 bases between them. This CDR3 is built from 15 residues.

This rearrangement joins TRBV9 to TRBJ2-3; a weak D match, TRBD1 (7 bases). The length of the CDR3 is 16 residues. The germline gives CDR1 SGDLS, CDR2 YYNGEE. V shed 0 bases and J shed 8 bases, with 19 bases lying between them. The CDR3 nucleotides read TGTGCCAGCAGCGTAGGGGGAGCGGCCCAGGGGGGTACGCAGTATTTT. This translates into CASSVGGAAQGGTQYF.

In its sample, this clone was seen a few times. CDR3 sequence reads: CASSLETPSYEQYF. The CDR3, as DNA: TGTGCCAGCAGCTTAGAGACACCCTCCTACGAGCAGTACTTC. This chain connects TRBV11-2 to TRBJ2-7; no definite D call. CDR1 and CDR2 from the germline V gene are SGHAT and FQNNGV. V lost 0 bases, J lost 0 bases, and 6 bases lay in between. The length of the CDR3 is 14 residues.

The table lists this clone with a few counts. This rearrangement joins TRBV7-2 to TRBJ1-6; D is unresolved. Trimming left V 1 base short and J 2 bases short, with 9 bases between. Germline V lookup: CDR1 SGHTA, CDR2 FQGNSA. CDR3 length equals 16 residues. The CDR3, as DNA: TGTGCCAGCAGCTTAGTTCTCCAGACCTATAATTCACCCCTCCACTTT. Translated, it gives CASSLVLQTYNSPLHF.

This chain uses TRBV5-6 with TRBJ1-1, with D unclear. The CDR3 contains 14 residues. Trimming shortened V by 2 bases and J by 1 base, and 9 bases separated the two germline ends. Germline CDR1 reads SGHDT; CDR2 reads YYEEEE. CDR3 sequence reads: CASSLVFRNTEAFF. The CDR3 DNA follows: TGTGCCAGCAGCTTAGTTTTTAGGAACACTGAAGCTTTCTTT.